These 11 T cell receptor beta chains were all obtained from the same sample, sequenced in a study of blood T cell repertoires in COVID-19. Libraries were prepared by immunoSEQ multiplex PCR; TCRdb keeps only in-frame clonotypes and omits some of them. Among approximately 160,000 clones listed, approximately 87% were seen once. The specimen was PBMCs or T cells enriched from blood (not recorded which). The receptors derive from a woman aged 50 to 65 who had recovered from COVID-19.

This clone was picked up one time. Written as DNA, the CDR3 is TGTGCCAGCAGCTTAGATGGCCCCACGTCAGCGGGAGTCTACGAGCAGTACGTC. It encodes CASSLDGPTSAGVYEQYV. The chain employs TRBV11-2 and TRBJ2-7, with 8 bases identical to TRBD2. The CDR3 is made up of 18 amino acids. Per germline, CDR1 SGHAT and CDR2 FQNNGV. V dropped 0 bases and J dropped 3; count of bases not matched to a gene: 13.

This clone was found once. The CDR3 nucleotides are TGTGCCAGCGGGGCTAGCGGGACCTCCCGCCGGGATAATGAGCAGTTCTTC. This codes for CASGASGTSRRDNEQFF. The V and J genes are TRBV27 and TRBJ2-1, with 9 positions matching TRBD2. Germline V gives CDR1 MNHEY, CDR2 SMNVEV (reference sequence). Trimming cost V 8 bases and J 7 bases; bases outside gene matches: 18. The CDR3 runs 17 residues.

This chain connects TRBV7-8 to TRBJ1-3, with TRBD1 identical over 8 bases. V dropped 1 base and J dropped 2; count of bases not matched to a gene: 1. Germline CDR1 and CDR2: SGHVS and FQNEAQ. The length of the CDR3 is 15 residues. DNA of the CDR3: TGTGCCAGCAGCTTAGTACAGGGGGCTGGAAACACCATATATTTT. Residues: CASSLVQGAGNTIYF.

The chain recombines TRBV5-1 with TRBJ2-1; 11 bases line up with TRBD1. Trimming at V came to 3 bases and at J to 5 bases, leaving 1 base not matched to a gene. The CDR3 runs 14 residues. CDR1 and CDR2 (germline): SGHRS, YFSETQ. The CDR3 DNA reads as TGCGCCAGCAGCTCGGACAGGGGGCACAATGAGCAGTTCTTC. Residues: CASSSDRGHNEQFF. The whole variable domain, remainder taken from reference TRBV5-1 and TRBJ2-1, is KAGVTQTPRYLIKTRGQQVTLSCSPISGHRSVSWYQQTPGQGLQFLFEYFSETQRNKGNFPGRFSGRQFSNSRSEMNVSTLELGDSALYLCASSSDRGHNEQFFGPGTRLTVL.

V is TRBV5-1 and J is TRBJ1-2; the match to TRBD1 covers 10 bases. This CDR3 has 15 amino acids. V gave up 4 bases and J gave up 4 bases; unmatched junction bases: 7. Per the germline V gene, CDR1 is SGHRS and CDR2 is YFSETQ. For the CDR3, the DNA is TGCGCCAGCAGCAGGGGGACAGGGGAGGCCTATGGCTACACCTTC. Its protein is CASSRGTGEAYGYTF.

V is TRBV6-6 and J is TRBJ1-6; maybe TRBD1 (6 bases). Trimming removed 3 bases at V and 8 bases at J, with 11 bases between. This CDR3 spans 14 amino acids. The V gene's germline CDR1 is MNHNY and CDR2 SVGAGI (reference sequence). CDR3 nucleotides: TGTGCCAGCAGTTATGAGGGGGGGTATTCACCCCTCCACTTT. This encodes CASSYEGGYSPLHF.

J is TRBJ1-2 and V is TRBV6-4, with D hard to call. Germline-derived CDR1 and CDR2 are MRHNA and SNTAGT. This CDR3 region has 13 residues. The V gene lost 0 bases and the J gene lost 5 bases, with 7 bases spanning the gap. The CDR3 DNA reads as TGTGCCAGCAGTGACTCCCCGGGATATGGCTACACCTTC. This codes for CASSDSPGYGYTF.

V gene TRBV2 combines with J gene TRBJ1-5, with 7 bases fitting TRBD1. CDR1 and CDR2 (germline): SNHLY, FYNNEI. This CDR3 is built from 15 residues. V lost 5 bases to trimming and J lost 0 bases; unmatched junction nucleotides: 4. The CDR3 region has the DNA TGTGCCAGCAGTTCCGGGACAGATAGCAATCAGCCCCAGCATTTT. It is translated as CASSSGTDSNQPQHF.

This chain connects TRBV2 to TRBJ1-6, with D unclear. Germline V CDR1 and CDR2: SNHLY, FYNNEI. The V end was cut by 6 bases, the J end by 5 bases, with 8 bases between. This CDR3 spans 13 amino acids. In DNA, the CDR3 is TGTGCCAGCAGGGCGGTCAATAATTCACCCCTCCACTTT. It yields the protein CASRAVNNSPLHF.

This chain connects TRBV15 to TRBJ1-2; 7 bases agree with TRBD1. Germline CDR1 reads LNHNV; CDR2 reads YYDKDF (reference sequence). V trimming: 8 bases; J trimming: 2 bases; junction bases outside the gene matches: 8. The CDR3 runs 14 residues. The CDR3 bases are TGTGCCACCCAGGGGGTGGCAGGGAACTATGGCTACACCTTC. Its translation is CATQGVAGNYGYTF.

The chain employs TRBV2 and TRBJ1-2; the match to TRBD1 covers 8 bases. The germline gives CDR1 SNHLY, CDR2 FYNNEI. J was trimmed by 8 bases and V by 5 bases; bases with no gene match: 10. The CDR3 loop spans 14 amino acids. This CDR3 is CASSPNDRGLGYTF. In DNA, the CDR3 is TGTGCCAGCAGTCCAAATGACAGGGGTCTAGGCTACACCTTC.